These T cell receptor beta chains were read from a single sample in a study of blood T cells in healthy people across ages. TCRdb re-derived calls from the 5' RACE reads in MiXCR, one entry per CDR3 protein. The table records fewer than 1,000,000 distinct CDR3 sequences, roughly 46% of them present only once. Specimen: blood. These receptors all stem from a man aged 80 or over in good health. The CDR3 runs from the conserved cysteine through the conserved F or W. The D gene is left open where the match is weak. The size of a clone is reported for some rows only, either as once, few or many, or as a class for expanded clones.

-	many	TRBV7-3	TRBJ2-6	TGTGCCAGCAGCTTAATGACATCCGGGGCCAACGTCCTGACTTTC	CASSLMTSGANVLTF
-	-	TRBV7-2	TRBJ1-6	TGTGCCAGCAGCGAAGTTGGGAATTCACCCCTCCACTTT	CASSEVGNSPLHF
-	-	TRBV20-1	TRBJ1-1	TGCAGTGCTAGACCTAATCTGAACACTGAAGCTTTCTTT	CSARPNLNTEAFF
TRBD1	few	TRBV29-1	TRBJ2-3	TGCAGCGTTGACAACAGGGGGGATACGCAGTATTTT	CSVDNRGDTQYF
-	few	TRBV5-1	TRBJ2-7	TGCGCCAGCAGCCCGACCGTGGGTTCCTACGAGCAGTACTTC	CASSPTVGSYEQYF
-	-	TRBV12-3/TRBV12-4	TRBJ2-6	TGTGCCAGCAGCTTACCCGAAACTCTCTCTGGGGCCAACGTCCTGACTTTC	CASSLPETLSGANVLTF
TRBD2	-	TRBV20-1	TRBJ2-1	TGCAGTGCTAGAGATCGACGGCTAGCGGGGTACAATGAGCAGTTCTTC	CSARDRRLAGYNEQFF
-	-	TRBV11-3	TRBJ1-4	TGTGCCAGCAGCACCCGGAGCAGGGTTGGTGAAAAGCTGTTTTTT	CASSTRSRVGEKLFF
TRBD2	-	TRBV27	TRBJ2-7	TGTGCCAGCAGTTCCAACCTACTAGCGGGAGGCTACGAGCAGTACTTC	CASSSNLLAGGYEQYF
-	-	TRBV20-1	TRBJ2-3	TGCAGTGCCCCCCTGGGCACGCCAGATACGCAGTATTTT	CSAPLGTPDTQYF
TRBD2	many	TRBV5-1	TRBJ2-1	TGCGCCAGCAGCTTTAATAGCGGGAGTTCCTACAATGAGCAGTTCTTC	CASSFNSGSSYNEQFF
TRBD2	many	TRBV15	TRBJ2-5	TGTGCCACCAGCAGAGTGCTAGCGGGGGAATCAGAGACCCAGTACTTC	CATSRVLAGESETQYF
-	-	TRBV9	TRBJ1-1	TGTGCCAGCAGCGTAGGAGGTTCGGGGAACACTGAAGCTTTCTTT	CASSVGGSGNTEAFF
-	few	TRBV28	TRBJ2-5	TGTGCCAGCAGTGAGGACTCAGGGAGAGAGACCCAGTACTTC	CASSEDSGRETQYF
-	-	TRBV7-9	TRBJ2-3	TGTGCCAGCAGCTTAGCGGGGATAATCCCCTCAGATACGCAGTATTTT	CASSLAGIIPSDTQYF
-	-	TRBV27	TRBJ2-1	TGTGCCAACAGTTTATCAGGGGCGGGAGTAGTGGAGCAGTTCTTC	CANSLSGAGVVEQFF
TRBD1	-	TRBV5-4	TRBJ1-3	TGTGCCAGCAGCCAGGGGGGTCTGACTGGAAACACCATATATTTT	CASSQGGLTGNTIYF
-	-	TRBV29-1	TRBJ2-3	TGCAGCGTACTCGCAGATACGCAGTATTTT	CSVLADTQYF
-	-	TRBV29-1	TRBJ1-1	TGCAGCGTTGGGGGGTCTGAAGCTTTCTTT	CSVGGSEAFF
-	-	TRBV7-9	TRBJ2-5	TGTGCCAGCAGCTTACCCACGGAAGAGACCCAGTACTTC	CASSLPTEETQYF
-	-	TRBV10-3	TRBJ2-3	TGTGCCATCTCTAGCGAGAGCCAAGATACGCAGTATTTT	CAISSESQDTQYF
TRBD1	-	TRBV2	TRBJ1-3	TGTGCCAACTCAACAGGGGGCACTGGAAACACCATATATTTT	CANSTGGTGNTIYF
-	-	TRBV20-1	TRBJ1-2	TGCAGTGCTACTGACAGGCTAAACTATGGCTACACCTTC	CSATDRLNYGYTF
TRBD2	-	TRBV11-1	TRBJ2-1	TGTGCCAGCAGCATCTTGGGACTAGCGGGAGAGCAGTTCTTC	CASSILGLAGEQFF
-	-	TRBV11-2	TRBJ2-7	TGTGCCAGCAGCTTTCTCTCTCCGAGGGTAGCGGCCTACGAGCAGTACTTC	CASSFLSPRVAAYEQYF
TRBD2	-	TRBV6-1	TRBJ2-1	TGTGCCAGCAGTCAAAGAGGGACTAGCGGCTACAATGAGCAGTTCTTC	CASSQRGTSGYNEQFF
-	-	TRBV2	TRBJ2-5	TGTGCCAGCACAACGGCTGGGGCGGCGGAGACCCAGTACTTC	CASTTAGAAETQYF
TRBD1	many	TRBV29-1	TRBJ2-7	TGCAGCGTTGATCGCGGGGACAGGAGGGACCACGAGCAGTACTTC	CSVDRGDRRDHEQYF